A selection of T cell receptor beta chains follows, all from one sample in a study of cytomegalovirus exposure and HLA in healthy donors. Repertoires were generated with immunoSEQ multiplex PCR, while TCRdb's copy carries only in-frame clones and drops some. The sample lists about 140,000 clones, 65% to 80% occurring once. Sequenced input: PBMCs. The receptors come from a woman between 50 and 59 years old in good health and CMV-seropositive. The CDR3 runs from the conserved cysteine through the conserved F or W. D genes are given only for firm matches. Rows may omit the clone size; those that give it use once, few, many or a size class.

J gene	D gene	V gene	clone size	CDR3 protein	CDR3 DNA
TRBJ1-1	TRBD1	TRBV2	.	CASGPGQGLPEAFF	TGTGCCAGCGGCCCGGGACAGGGGCTCCCGGAAGCTTTCTTT
TRBJ2-3	.	TRBV13	once	CASRWQGSADTQYF	TGTGCCAGCAGGTGGCAGGGTTCGGCAGATACGCAGTATTTT
TRBJ2-1	TRBD2	TRBV29-1	.	CSVEKGLVNNEQFF	TGCAGCGTTGAGAAGGGACTAGTAAACAATGAGCAGTTCTTC
TRBJ1-2	TRBD1	TRBV29-1	.	CSVEGGQDYGYTF	TGCAGCGTTGAAGGGGGACAGGACTATGGCTACACCTTC
TRBJ1-6	TRBD1	TRBV7-2	.	CASSLEGDRGSPLHF	TGTGCCAGCAGCTTAGAGGGAGACAGGGGATCACCCCTCCACTTT
TRBJ2-2	.	TRBV19	.	CASTLNSPRTGELFF	TGTGCCAGTACTTTAAACTCGCCTAGGACCGGGGAGCTGTTTTTT
TRBJ2-5	TRBD2	TRBV7-2	once	CASSSRTSGGPETQYF	TGTGCCAGCAGCTCAAGGACTAGCGGGGGGCCCGAGACCCAGTACTTC
TRBJ1-2	.	TRBV11-1	.	CASSLDYGQGRYGYTF	TGTGCCAGCAGCTTAGATTATGGGCAGGGCCGCTATGGCTACACCTTC
TRBJ1-1	TRBD1	TRBV5-1	few	CASSPKRTGALNTEAFF	TGCGCCAGCAGCCCAAAAAGGACAGGGGCCCTGAACACTGAAGCTTTCTTT
TRBJ2-1	.	TRBV7-9	.	CASSLYGGPYNEQFF	TGTGCCAGCAGCTTATACGGGGGGCCCTACAATGAGCAGTTCTTC
TRBJ2-1	.	TRBV2	.	CASSGTAGNEFF	TGTGCCAGCAGTGGGACTGCGGGGAATGAGTTCTTC